The clone carrying this TCR beta chain was detected once. This entry is derived from a study of control samples from healthy donors and cancer patients. Sequencing used immunoSEQ multiplex PCR; TCRdb keeps in-frame clones, though not all of them. The repertoire consists of about 57,000 clones, with approximately 89% occurring once and the leading ten covering around 1%. The receptor comes from a man aged 25 to 40 with colorectal cancer. Sequencing was done on a sample of PBMCs.

CDR3 residues: CASSLARTGAGYTF. CDR3 nucleotide sequence: TGTGCCAGCAGCTTAGCCCGGACAGGGGCTGGCTACACCTTC. This chain connects TRBV7-2 to TRBJ1-2; TRBD1 aligns across 9 bases. Germline V CDR1 and CDR2: SGHTA, FQGNSA. Germline trimming cut 0 bases from V and 7 bases from J; bases unmatched to any gene: 3. The CDR3 spans 14 residues.